This paragraph reports one TCR beta chain. At cycle 4 day 1, cycle 7 day 1, and baseline, blood was sampled. The repertoire was sequenced with immunoSEQ multiplex PCR; TCRdb's copy has only in-frame clones and lacks some. This table has fewer than 70,000 clones, about 85% appearing once. The sample is drawn from a study of OX40 agonist ivuxolimab in advanced cancers. Study-level information: Averaging about 60 years in age, with a range of roughly 23 to 80, the cohort was around 87% male.

The CDR3 sequence is 13 residues long. J was trimmed by 4 bases and V by 3 bases; bases with no gene match: 2. Per the germline V gene, CDR1 is LGHNA and CDR2 is YSLEER. The TCR was taken from an adult with an advanced solid tumor such as melanoma, head and neck, liver or kidney cancer. This chain links TRBV4-3 with TRBJ1-1; the match to TRBD1 covers 7 bases. Here the sequenced sample was CD4+ or CD8+ T cells sorted from blood, taken in a trial of the OX40 agonist ivuxolimab. The chain's CDR3 is CASSQDRPTEAFF. As DNA, the CDR3 is TGCGCCAGCAGCCAGGACAGGCCCACTGAAGCTTTCTTT.